Below, 6 T cell receptor beta chains from the same sample are listed, as sequenced in a study of blood T cells in healthy people across ages. Sample-barcoded 5' priming and a J-beta primer mix drove a second PCR of roughly 7 to 11 cycles. TCRdb independently ran MiXCR on the 5' RACE reads; one entry per CDR3 protein. The sample carries roughly 800,000 distinct CDR3 sequences, 58% recorded once. Sequenced: blood. These TCRs come from a man aged 25-45 years in good health.

The CDR3 loop is CASSLGQGHYEQYF. CDR3 nucleotides: TGCGCCAGCAGCCTGGGACAGGGACACTACGAGCAGTACTTC. The chain couples TRBV5-1 to TRBJ2-7; 9 bases align to TRBD1. Germline CDR1 reads SGHRS; CDR2 reads YFSETQ. Trimming cost V 4 bases and J 3 bases; bases outside gene matches: 5. The CDR3 length is 14 residues.

The rearrangement joins TRBV6-2 or TRBV6-3 to TRBJ2-4, with D perhaps TRBD2 (6 bases). The end of the DNA aligns better with TRBJ2-7, so the J call may be wrong. CDR1 MNHEY and CDR2 SVGEGT come from the germline V gene. The CDR3 has 15 residues. CDR3 in DNA: TGTGCCAGCAGCCCTTTGGCGGAGGGCCGTAACGAGCAGTACTTC. This encodes CASSPLAEGRNEQYF.

This clonotype has just a few counts. The chain recombines TRBV11-1 with TRBJ2-1; TRBD2 agrees at 10 bases. CDR3 length: 18 amino acids. After removal of 4 bases from V and 9 bases from J, the junction contained 18 bases not matched to a gene. Looked up from germline, CDR1 is SGHAT and CDR2 is FQDESV (reference sequence). CDR3 loop: CASSSRHTLAGASGEQFF. CDR3 in DNA: TGTGCCAGCAGCTCTAGACATACCCTAGCGGGAGCGTCCGGTGAGCAGTTCTTC.

This clonotype has just a few counts. The V call is TRBV6-1, the J call TRBJ2-1, with 13 bases that match TRBD2. Per the germline V gene, CDR1 is MNHNS and CDR2 is SASEGT. The ends lost 4 bases at V and 12 bases at J; junction bases unmatched: 12. The CDR3 runs 16 residues. In DNA, the CDR3 is TGTGCCAGCAGTGGCGTACGGACTAGCGGGGGACGGGGGCAGTTCTTC. As protein: CASSGVRTSGGRGQFF.

The V call is TRBV7-2, the J call TRBJ2-3, with D possibly TRBD1 on 6 matching bases. Germline assignment: CDR1 SGHTA and CDR2 FQGNSA. This CDR3 contains 15 residues. The germline V and J ends were trimmed by 0 bases and 4 bases, with 11 bases remaining between them. DNA for the CDR3: TGTGCCAGCAGCTTAGCCGCAGGGGTAGCAGATACGCAGTATTTT. Its protein product is CASSLAAGVADTQYF.

This clonotype came up a few times. The J gene is TRBJ1-5, the V gene TRBV7-8, with D uncertain. There are 12 residues in the CDR3. V was shortened by 3 bases and J by 9 bases, with 9 bases between the two germline ends. The V gene's germline CDR1 is SGHVS and CDR2 FQNEAQ. This CDR3 reads CASSFGPPPQHF. The CDR3 nucleotides read TGTGCCAGCAGCTTCGGCCCACCGCCCCAGCATTTT.